The present T cell receptor beta chain was sequenced within a study of blood T cell repertoires in COVID-19. Background on the study: Samples came from the United States, Italy and Spain, spanning acute and convalescent COVID-19. Sources were T cells, B-cell-depleted T cells, or PBMCs; the material itself was cDNA or gDNA.

Original data processing: Estimated nucleated cell counts came from reference gene primer amplification. Profiled with immunoSEQ multiplex PCR; TCRdb holds only in-frame clones, not every one. That table supplies the V and J calls and clone size; D and trimming were determined from the DNA. The sample holds 120,000 to 150,000 clones, 87% seen once. In regard to this clone: A much larger clone sits a single nucleotide away, making a read error possible.

Deletions cut 8 bases from V and 0 bases from J, with 8 bases between. Germline V gene sequence: CDR1 MNHNS, CDR2 SASEGT. This CDR3 is built from 14 residues. The rearrangement joins TRBV6-1 to TRBJ1-6; D unresolved. This sequence was found in a man aged 50-59 years who had recovered from COVID-19. The sequenced material came from peripheral blood. The DNA for the CDR3 is TGTGCCAGCGAACAGAGCTCCTATAATTCACCCCTCCACTTT. Protein: CASEQSSYNSPLHF.